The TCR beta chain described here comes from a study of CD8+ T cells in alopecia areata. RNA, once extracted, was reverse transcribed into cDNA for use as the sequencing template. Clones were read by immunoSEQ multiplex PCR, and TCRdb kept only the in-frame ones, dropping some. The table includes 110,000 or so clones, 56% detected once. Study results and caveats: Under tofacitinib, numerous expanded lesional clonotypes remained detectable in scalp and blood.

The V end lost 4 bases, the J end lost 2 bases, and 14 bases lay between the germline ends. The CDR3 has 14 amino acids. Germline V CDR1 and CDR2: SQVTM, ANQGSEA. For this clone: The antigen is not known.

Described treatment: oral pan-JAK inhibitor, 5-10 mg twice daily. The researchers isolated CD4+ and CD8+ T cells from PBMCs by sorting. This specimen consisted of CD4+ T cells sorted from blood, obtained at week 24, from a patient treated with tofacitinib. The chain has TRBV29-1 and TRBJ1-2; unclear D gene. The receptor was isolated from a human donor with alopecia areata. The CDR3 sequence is CSVGLDGRNYGYTF. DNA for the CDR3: TGCAGCGTTGGGCTTGACGGTCGAAACTATGGCTACACCTTC.